This record concerns one T cell receptor beta chain sequence. Germline CDR1 is ENHRY and CDR2 is SYGVKD. Trimming took 10 bases from V and 5 from J; bases not matched to a gene: 7. The CDR3 is 12 residues long. Random hexamers were used to reverse transcribe an amount of about 0.45 to 1 ug RNA. MiXCR was run by TCRdb on the immunoSEQ multiplex PCR reads, yielding one entry per CDR3 protein. The sample has 71,000 or so distinct CDR3 sequences, roughly 93% seen once. This entry is derived from a study of CD8 T cells in Susac syndrome. Study-level background: Active disease was present in six of the sequenced Susac syndrome patients, whereas roughly 8 of them were in remission.

The sample comprised CD4+ T cells from PBMCs. This chain connects TRBV10-3 to TRBJ1-1; TRBD1 aligns across 7 bases. The sequence derives from a human donor with Susac syndrome. CDR3 sequence (DNA): TGTGCCACCACAGGGGTAGGGACTGAAGCTTTCTTT. It encodes CATTGVGTEAFF.